This TCR beta chain was profiled in a study of Graves' ophthalmopathy and Graves' hyperthyroidism. Study context: Specimen type is peripheral blood, obtained at initial diagnosis before any treatment.

Hyperthyroidism counted as stable given no ophthalmopathy within 18 months of follow-up. Newly diagnosed, the hyperthyroidism patients had under 2 months' duration and were aged 18 to 65. Orbital computed tomography, together with clinical symptoms, serum thyroxine, TRAb and thyroid ultrasound, was used for diagnosis. Amplified TCR beta CDR3 regions were obtained using RNA transcripts as template. After a first-round RT-PCR with HTBI primers, a second-round multiplex PCR was run. Each CDR3 protein gets one entry after TCRdb re-called the multiplex PCR reads with MiXCR. The table lists roughly 400,000 distinct CDR3 sequences, approximately 15% of them singletons. This clonotype originated in a woman aged 18-29 years with stable Graves' hyperthyroidism. Sequenced sample: peripheral blood.

This CDR3 is CASSEMGVGEQYF. The CDR3 DNA reads TGCGCCAGCAGTGAAATGGGGGTGGGCGAGCAGTACTTC. The chain joins TRBV10-1 to TRBJ2-7; TRBD1 or TRBD2 may be the D gene (5 bases each). With 3 bases removed from V and 6 bases from J, the gap between germline ends came to 12 bases. The CDR3 contains 13 residues. Looked up from germline, CDR1 is WNHNN and CDR2 is SYGVQD (reference sequence).